This paragraph covers one T cell receptor (beta chain) sequence. The antigen is not known. The PCR made use of 60 Vbeta and 13 Jbeta primers. Profiled with immunoSEQ multiplex PCR; TCRdb holds only in-frame clones, not every one. The sample gives tens of thousands of clones, over 60% of which show up once; approximately 6% is in the top ten. The sample comes from a study of cytomegalovirus exposure and HLA in healthy donors. The wider study: In a previous analysis, 117 million unique TCR beta sequences were found from roughly 180 million T cells.

Study results and caveats: It was reportedly the case that the classifier diagnosed cytomegalovirus status with high specificity and sensitivity. Apparent HLA restriction characterized most CMV-associated TCR beta chains in a later analysis. Common viral pathogens were later found to be apparently linked to several of the most significant clusters.

The CDR3 extends over 16 amino acids. V dropped 0 bases and J dropped 1 base, with 10 bases sitting between them. The V gene's germline CDR1 is SGHRS and CDR2 YFSETQ. The sample consisted of PBMCs. V and J are TRBV5-1 and TRBJ2-2; possibly TRBD2 for D (6 bases). This TCR was recovered from a female donor in good health and CMV-seronegative. CDR3 in DNA: TGCGCCAGCAGCTTGGGTCCAGCGGGGAACACCGGGGAGCTGTTTTTT. Translation: CASSLGPAGNTGELFF.